Below, 20 T cell receptor beta chains from the same sample are listed, as sequenced in a study of a mutant IDH1 vaccine in newly diagnosed glioma. No antigen has been identified for these receptors. TCRdb's table, derived via immunoSEQ multiplex PCR, lists solely in-frame clones and lacks some. The profile shows approximately 31,000 clones, roughly 80% of them singletons. Time point meaning: week 35, safety follow-up. A single vaccine dose contained 300 ug of mutant IDH1 20-mer peptide, and topical imiquimod was used with it. Sequences were derived from PBMCs, sampled from a glioma patient whose treatment included an IDH1 peptide vaccine. These receptor sequences come from a woman younger than 35 with glioma.

The V and J genes are TRBV19 and TRBJ2-7; D might be TRBD1 or TRBD2, each matching 8 bases. V was trimmed by 8 bases and J by 6 bases, leaving 35 bases between them. Germline CDR1 reads LNHDA; CDR2 reads SQIVND (reference sequence). The CDR3 spans 19 residues. CDR3 region: CASQYGGDRTGGGEAEQYF. The CDR3 nucleotides are TGTGCCAGTCAGTACGGGGGGGACAGGACTGGAGGGGGAGAAGCCGAGCAGTACTTC.

Only a few counts were recorded for this clone. This chain joins TRBV4-1 and TRBJ1-1, with TRBD1 identical over 9 bases. J lost 6 bases, V lost 6 bases, and 5 bases had no gene match. The CDR3 length is 13 residues. The germline V gene encodes CDR1 MGHRA and CDR2 YSYEKL. The CDR3: CASRGQGVAEAFF. CDR3 nucleotides: TGCGCCAGCAGGGGACAGGGAGTAGCTGAAGCTTTCTTT.

This rearrangement joins TRBV7-2 to TRBJ2-6, with D possibly being TRBD1 (6 bases). Trimming left V 4 bases short and J 4 bases short, with 11 bases between. CDR1 and CDR2 from the germline V gene are SGHTA and FQGNSA. CDR3 length equals 15 residues. The CDR3 loop reads CASSSGQPGANVLTF. The CDR3 DNA follows: TGTGCCAGCAGCTCAGGACAGCCCGGGGCCAACGTCCTGACTTTC.

There are a few counts of this clone. The chain has TRBV4-2 and TRBJ2-1; 8 bases map to TRBD2. This CDR3 contains 16 residues. V lost 1 base to trimming and J lost 8 bases; unmatched junction nucleotides: 10. Germline CDR1 is LGHNA and CDR2 is YNFKEQ. The CDR3 sequence is CASSQGSGTRVDEQFF. The CDR3, as DNA: TGTGCCAGCAGCCAAGGGAGCGGGACTAGGGTCGATGAGCAGTTCTTC.

The chain uses TRBV4-2 and TRBJ2-3; 12 nucleotides align to TRBD2. Trimming removed 4 bases from V and 2 bases from J; junction bases left unmatched: 10. The V gene's germline CDR1 is LGHNA and CDR2 YNFKEQ. CDR3 length: 18 amino acids. The CDR3 nucleotides read TGTGCCAGCAGCCGCACCCCACTAGCGGGAGGCCTCACAGATACGCAGTATTTT. The encoded protein is CASSRTPLAGGLTDTQYF.

The chain combines TRBV7-9 with TRBJ1-3; D ambiguous. From germline, CDR1 is SEHNR and CDR2 FQNEAQ (reference sequence). This CDR3 contains 15 residues. V was pared by 4 bases and J by 2 bases, with 12 bases between. The CDR3 nucleotides read TGTGCCAGCAGCTCCGAGAGTCGGCCTGGAAACACCATATATTTT. Residues: CASSSESRPGNTIYF.

In its sample, this clone ranks as medium-sized. V and J are TRBV6-5 and TRBJ1-2; D gene uncertain. The germline V gene encodes CDR1 MNHEY and CDR2 SVGAGI. CDR3 size: 12 residues. Trimming pared 5 bases from V and 0 bases from J, leaving 4 bases between. CDR3 sequence reads: CASSGTNYGYTF. In nucleotides, the CDR3 is TGTGCCAGCAGTGGGACTAACTATGGCTACACCTTC.

This clone appeared once. The V gene is TRBV5-4, the J gene TRBJ2-1; the D gene is possibly TRBD2 (5 bases). The CDR3 has 16 amino acids. CDR1 SGHNT and CDR2 YYREEE come from the germline V gene (reference sequence). V lost 4 bases, J lost 7 bases, and 21 bases lay in between. CDR3 protein: CASSPTGGSHKNEQFF. Written as DNA, the CDR3 is TGTGCCAGCAGCCCAACCGGCGGGTCTCACAAAAATGAGCAGTTCTTC.

In DNA, the CDR3 is TGTGCCAGCAGGGCGCAGGGTCATGAGCAGTTCTTC. As protein: CASRAQGHEQFF. This rearrangement joins TRBV28 to TRBJ2-1, with a possible D match to TRBD1 (5 bases). Germline V gives CDR1 MDHEN, CDR2 SYDVKM. V was cut by 6 bases and J by 8 bases, with 11 bases left in between. This CDR3 region has 12 residues.

This chain links TRBV29-1 with TRBJ2-5; D is possibly TRBD1 or TRBD2 (5 bases each). Germline V CDR1 and CDR2: SQVTM, ANQGSEA. The CDR3 runs to 11 residues. Trimming removed 6 bases from V and 5 bases from J, with 10 bases in between. CDR3 DNA: TGCAGCGTGGGACCCTGGGAGACCCAGTACTTC. It yields the protein CSVGPWETQYF. Complete variable domain (other parts from reference TRBV29-1 and TRBJ2-5): SAVISQKPSRDICQRGTSLTIQCQVDSQVTMMFWYRQQPGQSLTLIATANQGSEATYESGFVIDKFPISRPNLTFSTLTVSNMSPEDSSIYLCSVGPWETQYFGPGTRLLVL.

V is TRBV29-1 and J is TRBJ2-1, with a tentative D call TRBD1 (6 bases). In germline, CDR1 is SQVTM, CDR2 ANQGSEA. With 4 bases removed from V and 4 bases from J, the gap between germline ends came to 11 bases. The CDR3 spans 13 residues. CDR3 residues: CSVGGRAYNEQFF. The CDR3 DNA sequence: TGCAGCGTTGGGGGGCGGGCTTACAATGAGCAGTTCTTC.

The chain combines TRBV19 with TRBJ2-1; 9 bases align to TRBD2. The germline gives CDR1 LNHDA, CDR2 SQIVND (reference sequence). Unmatched junction bases numbered 5, after V lost 5 bases and J lost 0 bases. CDR3 size: 16 residues. CDR3 coding DNA: TGTGCCAGTAGTCACCTAGCGGGGCCCTCCTACAATGAGCAGTTCTTC. It translates to CASSHLAGPSYNEQFF.

The V gene is TRBV5-1, the J gene TRBJ2-3; no reliable D call. CDR1 is SGHRS and CDR2 is YFSETQ in the germline V gene. The CDR3 loop spans 15 amino acids. V shed 1 base and J shed 3 bases, with 12 bases lying between them. CDR3 sequence reads: CASSLSTAKTDTQYF. CDR3 coding DNA: TGCGCCAGCAGCTTGAGTACGGCTAAAACAGATACGCAGTATTTT.

V is TRBV4-1 and J is TRBJ1-4; D gene uncertain. Deletions cut 1 base from V and 5 bases from J, with 5 bases between. The germline gives CDR1 MGHRA, CDR2 YSYEKL. The CDR3 totals 13 residues. CDR3 in amino acids: CASSQVFNEKLFF. The CDR3, as DNA: TGCGCCAGCAGCCAAGTTTTCAATGAAAAACTGTTTTTT.

The V and J genes are TRBV10-3 and TRBJ2-1, with D possibly being TRBD1 or TRBD2 (5 bases each). Trimming left V 4 bases short and J 4 bases short, with 20 bases between. Germline V CDR1 and CDR2: ENHRY, SYGVKD. The CDR3 is 17 residues long. DNA for the CDR3: TGTGCCATCAGTGCCCGATCCGGGACGGATCCATACAATGAGCAGTTCTTC. It yields the protein CAISARSGTDPYNEQFF.

The chain recombines TRBV29-1 with TRBJ1-2, with 7 bases that match TRBD1. Germline CDR1 and CDR2: SQVTM and ANQGSEA. The length of the CDR3 is 15 residues. The V gene end was trimmed by 0 bases and the J gene end by 4 bases; junction bases not matched to a gene: 8. In nucleotides, the CDR3 is TGCAGCGTTGAAGATGGCGCAGGGGGTTTCTATGGCTACACCTTC. Its translation: CSVEDGAGGFYGYTF.

V usage is TRBV27 and J usage is TRBJ2-2, with D tentatively TRBD1 (7 bases). Between the trimmed V and J ends, which lost 9 bases and 4 bases, there was a span of 15 bases. Germline CDR1 and CDR2: MNHEY and SMNVEV (reference sequence). This CDR3 is 14 amino acids long. The CDR3 spells CASEVQGGTGELFF. The CDR3, as DNA: TGTGCCAGTGAAGTGCAGGGGGGCACCGGGGAGCTGTTTTTT.

The chain combines TRBV28 with TRBJ2-3, with 7 positions matching TRBD1. CDR3 size: 12 residues. Germline loops: CDR1 MDHEN, CDR2 SYDVKM. J was trimmed by 6 bases and V by 6 bases; bases with no gene match: 3. The CDR3 sequence: CASRLGGDTQYF. The CDR3 nucleotides read TGTGCCAGCAGACTAGGGGGCGATACGCAGTATTTT.

V is TRBV5-6 and J is TRBJ2-5; D remains ambiguous. The germline V and J ends were trimmed by 0 bases and 9 bases, with 9 bases remaining between them. The CDR3 is 12 amino acids. Germline CDR1 and CDR2: SGHDT and YYEEEE. Written as DNA, the CDR3 is TGTGCCAGCAGCTTGGAAGGCTTGGCCCAGTACTTC. Its protein product is CASSLEGLAQYF.

The chain joins TRBV10-3 to TRBJ2-5, with 9 nucleotides matching TRBD2. CDR1 and CDR2 from the germline V gene are ENHRY and SYGVKD. The CDR3 is 15 amino acids. The ends lost 6 bases at V and 1 base at J; junction bases unmatched: 6. CDR3 in amino acids: CAIRGSGGIQETQYF. The CDR3 DNA follows: TGTGCCATCAGGGGTAGCGGGGGTATCCAAGAGACCCAGTACTTC.